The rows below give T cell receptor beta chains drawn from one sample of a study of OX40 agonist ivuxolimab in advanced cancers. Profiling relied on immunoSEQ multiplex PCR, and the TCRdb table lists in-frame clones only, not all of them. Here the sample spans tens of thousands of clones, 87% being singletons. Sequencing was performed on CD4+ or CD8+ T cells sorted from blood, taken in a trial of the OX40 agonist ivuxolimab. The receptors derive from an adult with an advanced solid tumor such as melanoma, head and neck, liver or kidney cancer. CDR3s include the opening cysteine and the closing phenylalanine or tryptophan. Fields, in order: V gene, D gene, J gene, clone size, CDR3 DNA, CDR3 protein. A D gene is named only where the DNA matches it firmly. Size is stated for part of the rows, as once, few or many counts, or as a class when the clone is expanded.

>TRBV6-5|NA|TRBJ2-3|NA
TGTGCCAGCAGTTACTCGGGTGCTCGTGGGGTTACGCAGTATTTT
CASSYSGARGVTQYF
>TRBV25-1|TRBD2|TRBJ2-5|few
TGTGCCAGCAGTACTGGGACTAGCGGGAGGGGTGAGACCCAGTACTTC
CASSTGTSGRGETQYF
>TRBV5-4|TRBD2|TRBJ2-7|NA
TGTGCCAGCAGCTTGGAAGCGGGAACCCACGAGCAGTACTTC
CASSLEAGTHEQYF
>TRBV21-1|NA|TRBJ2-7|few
TGTGCCAGCAGCAAAGGCTGGCGCGACCCCTACGAGCAGTACTTC
CASSKGWRDPYEQYF
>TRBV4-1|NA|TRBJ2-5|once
TGCGCCAGCAGCCCGACCGGGACCGAAGAGACCCAGTACTTC
CASSPTGTEETQYF
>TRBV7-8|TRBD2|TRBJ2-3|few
TGTGCCAGCAGCTTTACAGCGGGAGGAACAGATACGCAGTATTTT
CASSFTAGGTDTQYF
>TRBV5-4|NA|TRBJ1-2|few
TGTGCCAGCAGCTTGGTTGGGTCAGAGATCTATGGCTACACCTTC
CASSLVGSEIYGYTF
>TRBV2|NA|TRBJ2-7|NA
TGTGCCTCTGGCCCCCTGGAGGCCTACGAGCAGTACTTC
CASGPLEAYEQYF
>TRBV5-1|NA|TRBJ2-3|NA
TGCGCCAGCAGCTTGATAACACCAAGCACAGATACGCAGTATTTT
CASSLITPSTDTQYF
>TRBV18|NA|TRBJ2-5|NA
TGTGCCAGCTCACCACCGGCCCAAGAGACCCAGTACTTC
CASSPPAQETQYF
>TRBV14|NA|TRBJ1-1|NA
TGTGCCAGCAGCCGGACCGGAAACACTGAAGCTTTCTTT
CASSRTGNTEAFF
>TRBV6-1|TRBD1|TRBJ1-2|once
TGTGCCAGCAGTTTGGACAGGTCCGATGGCTACACCTTC
CASSLDRSDGYTF
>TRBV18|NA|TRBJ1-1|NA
TGTGCCAGCTCACCAAACACTCTGAACACTGAAGCTTTCTTT
CASSPNTLNTEAFF
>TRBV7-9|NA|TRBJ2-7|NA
TGTGCCAGCAGCTTAACCGGAACTACGGACGAGCAGTACTTC
CASSLTGTTDEQYF
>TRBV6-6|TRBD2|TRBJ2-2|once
TGTGCCAGCAGTTCGCCGGGACTAGCTCCCGGGGAGCTGTTTTTT
CASSSPGLAPGELFF
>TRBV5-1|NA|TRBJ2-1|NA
TGCGCCAGCAGGCCGGACACGCCCTCCTACAATGAGCAGTTCTTC
CASRPDTPSYNEQFF
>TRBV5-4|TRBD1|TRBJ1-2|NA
TGTGCCAGCAGCCCGACAGGGCTCGGTGGCTACACCTTC
CASSPTGLGGYTF
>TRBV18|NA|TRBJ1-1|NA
TGTGCCAGCTCACCACCGGGGGAAATGGAAGCTTTCTTT
CASSPPGEMEAFF
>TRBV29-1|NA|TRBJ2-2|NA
TGCAGCGTTGGGGTGGGGAACACCGGGGAGCTGTTTTTT
CSVGVGNTGELFF
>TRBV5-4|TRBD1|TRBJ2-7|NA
TGTGCCAGCAGCCGTGGGACAGGGGGTAGTAGCTCCTACGAGCAGTACTTC
CASSRGTGGSSSYEQYF
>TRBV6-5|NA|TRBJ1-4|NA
TGTGCCAGCAGTTACGGGCAGTCTAGGGAAAAACTGTTTTTT
CASSYGQSREKLFF
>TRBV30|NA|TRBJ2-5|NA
TGTGCCTGGAGTAAGCGGCAAGAGACCCAGTACTTC
CAWSKRQETQYF
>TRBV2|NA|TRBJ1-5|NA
TGTGCCAGCAGTGAAGGGCTGGGGCAGCAGCCCCAGCATTTT
CASSEGLGQQPQHF
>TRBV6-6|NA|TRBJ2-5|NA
TGTGCCAGCAGTTACTCGACGAGGGAGCTTCCCTACTTC
CASSYSTRELPYF
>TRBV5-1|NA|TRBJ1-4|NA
TGCGCCAGCAGGGGTCAGCATAATGAAAAACTGTTTTTT
CASRGQHNEKLFF
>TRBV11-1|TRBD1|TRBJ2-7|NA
TGTGCCAGCAGGGAGACAGGGGGCGACGAGCAGTACTTC
CASRETGGDEQYF
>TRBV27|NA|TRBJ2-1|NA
TGTGCCAGCAGTTCTATCCCCAGGGTCGGTGAGCAGTTCTTC
CASSSIPRVGEQFF
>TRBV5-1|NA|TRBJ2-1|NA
TGCGCCAGCAGCTTGGGACTAGGACGCTACAATGAGCAGTTCTTC
CASSLGLGRYNEQFF
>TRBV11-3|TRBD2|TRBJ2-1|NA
TGTGCCAGCAGCGTCGGGACTAGCGGTTACAATGAGCAGTTCTTC
CASSVGTSGYNEQFF
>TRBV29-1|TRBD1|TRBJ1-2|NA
TGCAGCGTCGTGGGGGACAGAAGCTATGGCTACACCTTC
CSVVGDRSYGYTF
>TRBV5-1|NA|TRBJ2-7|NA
TGCGCCAGCAGCTTTTCCGGGACAAGGAACGAGCAGTACTTC
CASSFSGTRNEQYF
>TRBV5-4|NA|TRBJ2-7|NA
TGTGCCAGCAGCTTGGCTCTCGGGGGAACCTACGAGCAGTACTTC
CASSLALGGTYEQYF